This T cell receptor beta chain was recorded in a study of cytomegalovirus exposure and HLA in healthy donors. Study-level points and caveats: When the data were analyzed later, several of the most significant clusters appeared to be linked to common viral pathogens. In vitro data verified a few CMV-associated chains as specific for CMV antigens. The study had only CMV serostatus as immune exposure information. The classifier, whose performance was assessed in both the original and validation cohorts, reportedly diagnosed cytomegalovirus status with high specificity and sensitivity.

The length of the CDR3 is 15 residues. Germline V CDR1 and CDR2: KGHSH, LQKENI. V was pared by 6 bases and J by 4 bases, with 7 bases of the junction left unmatched. Concerning this clone itself: Antigen specificity is unknown.

Researchers ran the PCR with 60 Vbeta and 13 Jbeta primers. Assay used: immunoSEQ multiplex PCR; TCRdb lists only in-frame clones, some missing. Found here are about 120,000 clones, 75% to 90% of them singletons; the top ten hold 0.24%. This chain connects TRBV18 to TRBJ1-4; the match to TRBD1 covers 8 bases. The sequenced sample was PBMCs. This TCR derives from a middle-aged man in good health and CMV-seronegative. CDR3 sequence: CASSPRGQDNEKLFF. The CDR3 DNA reads as TGTGCCAGCTCCCCGAGGGGACAGGATAATGAAAAACTGTTTTTT.